The 20 T cell receptor beta chains below were found in one sample sequenced in a study of neoadjuvant anti-PD-1 for oral cavity cancer. Sequencing was performed with immunoSEQ multiplex PCR; in TCRdb, only in-frame clones are kept and a portion is missing. The table shows around 13,000 clones, with approximately 73% occurring only once. Time point: after neoadjuvant nivolumab, at surgical resection. Sequences were derived from PBMCs, sampled after nivolumab (anti-PD-1) treatment. The receptors were gathered from a person aged 40 to 85 with oral cavity squamous cell carcinoma.

The genes are TRBV7-3 and TRBJ2-3; D is undetermined. Germline lookup yields CDR1 SGHTA and CDR2 FQGTGA. The germline V and J ends were trimmed by 4 bases and 4 bases, with 9 bases remaining between them. CDR3 length: 13 residues. The CDR3 protein is CASSYPPPDTQYF. CDR3 nucleotides: TGTGCCAGCAGCTACCCCCCCCCAGATACGCAGTATTTT.

The chain has TRBV30 and TRBJ2-7; weak D call: TRBD1 (5 bases). This CDR3 has 13 amino acids. V shed 7 bases and J shed 6 bases, with 19 bases lying between them. CDR1 and CDR2 from the germline V gene are GTSNPN and SVGIG (reference sequence). Here the CDR3 reads CAYKGYVLGEQYF. In DNA, the CDR3 is TGTGCCTATAAGGGGTACGTACTGGGCGAGCAGTACTTC.

J is TRBJ1-1 and V is TRBV2; weak D call: TRBD1 (5 bases). This CDR3 is built from 12 residues. CDR1 and CDR2 from the germline V gene are SNHLY and FYNNEI. V shed 4 bases and J shed 2 bases, with 5 bases lying between them. CDR3 amino acids: CASSGDNTEAFF. The CDR3 DNA follows: TGTGCCAGCAGTGGGGACAACACTGAAGCTTTCTTT. Full variable domain (outside the CDR3, taken from reference TRBV2 and TRBJ1-1): EPEVTQTPSHQVTQMGQEVILRCVPISNHLYFYWYRQILGQKVEFLVSFYNNEISEKSEIFDDQFSVERPDGSNFTLKIRSTKLEDSAMYFCASSGDNTEAFFGQGTRLTVV.

The chain's CDR3 is CASSQTPSMDYGYTF. CDR3 nucleotide sequence: TGCGCCAGCAGCCAAACCCCGTCGATGGACTATGGCTACACCTTC. V is TRBV4-1 and J is TRBJ1-2; no firm D call. Germline lookup yields CDR1 MGHRA and CDR2 YSYEKL. The CDR3 is 15 residues long. V lost 2 bases and J lost 3, with 13 bases in between.

This chain joins TRBV6-4 and TRBJ2-3; D is undetermined. The CDR3 loop spans 14 amino acids. The germline V gene encodes CDR1 MRHNA and CDR2 SNTAGT. Trimming stripped 6 bases from V and 4 bases from J, with 14 bases between. CDR3 amino acids: CASRSNHGADTQYF. The CDR3 nucleotides read TGTGCCAGCAGATCTAACCATGGGGCAGATACGCAGTATTTT.

This clone has only a few counts. This chain joins TRBV20-1 and TRBJ2-5; no firm D call. Germline lookup yields CDR1 DFQATT and CDR2 SNEGSKA (reference sequence). This CDR3 has 10 amino acids. Trimming took off 8 bases at V and 11 bases at J, with 15 bases between the two ends. For the CDR3, the DNA is TGCAGTACCAAAAGCCCACCTCAGTACTTC. Residues: CSTKSPPQYF.

The chain uses TRBV7-8 and TRBJ1-5; D remains unclear. The germline V and J ends were trimmed by 4 bases and 2 bases, with 12 bases remaining between them. Germline V gene lookup returns CDR1 SGHVS and CDR2 FQNEAQ. The CDR3 sequence is 15 residues long. The DNA for the CDR3 is TGTGCCAGCAGCTGGACTCGGTGGGGCAATCAGCCCCAGCATTTT. Its translation is CASSWTRWGNQPQHF.

This chain joins TRBV7-9 and TRBJ1-2; no firm D call. Germline CDR1 is SEHNR and CDR2 is FQNEAQ (reference sequence). Deletions cut 4 bases from V and 8 bases from J, with 20 bases between. The CDR3 length is 15 residues. The CDR3 here is CASSSTGFGIGGYTF. Here the CDR3 DNA reads TGTGCCAGCAGCTCGACTGGTTTCGGGATTGGAGGCTACACCTTC.

This clone was recorded a few times. This sequence joins TRBV7-8 and TRBJ2-4, with D possibly being TRBD2 (7 bases). The germline gives CDR1 SGHVS, CDR2 FQNEAQ. CDR3 length equals 19 residues. The ends were cut back, 5 bases at V and 0 bases at J, with 23 bases in the middle. In DNA, the CDR3 is TGTGCCAGCAGCCTAGTGGGAGGGACAACGACACTAGCCAAAAACATTCAGTACTTC. Protein: CASSLVGGTTTLAKNIQYF.

The chain employs TRBV2 and TRBJ1-3, with D unresolved. This CDR3 has 14 amino acids. CDR1 SNHLY and CDR2 FYNNEI come from the germline V gene. V was pared by 7 bases and J by 0 bases, with 10 bases between. The CDR3 nucleotides read TGTGCCAGCACGGCCACAACCTCTGGAAACACCATATATTTT. Translating gives CASTATTSGNTIYF.

This clone was recorded only once. This chain uses TRBV29-1 with TRBJ2-5; 7 positions agree with TRBD1. Germline-derived CDR1 and CDR2 are SQVTM and ANQGSEA. The CDR3 contains 13 residues. V trimming: 2 bases; J trimming: 5 bases; junction bases outside the gene matches: 5. CDR3 in amino acids: CSVEKQGRETQYF. For the CDR3, the DNA is TGCAGCGTTGAAAAACAGGGGCGTGAGACCCAGTACTTC.

This chain links TRBV29-1 with TRBJ2-5; 7 bases match TRBD1. CDR3 length: 15 amino acids. Germline trimming cut 3 bases from V and 0 bases from J; bases unmatched to any gene: 7. Per germline, CDR1 SQVTM and CDR2 ANQGSEA. In DNA form, the CDR3 reads TGCAGCGTTGAGCGTCCGGACAGGCACCAAGAGACCCAGTACTTC. Its protein is CSVERPDRHQETQYF.

This clone appeared a few times. The chain couples TRBV30 to TRBJ1-1; D may be TRBD1 (5 bases). Trimming left V 2 bases short and J 1 base short, with 8 bases between. The CDR3 is made up of 13 amino acids. Germline V gene data show CDR1 as GTSNPN and CDR2 as SVGIG (reference sequence). CDR3 bases: TGTGCCTGGAGTCAACAGGAGAACACTGAAGCTTTCTTT. This sequence encodes CAWSQQENTEAFF.

The V gene is TRBV27, the J gene TRBJ1-5; TRBD1 might be the D (5 bases). CDR3 length equals 14 residues. Germline loops: CDR1 MNHEY, CDR2 SMNVEV (reference sequence). Between the trimmed V and J ends, which lost 0 bases and 7 bases, there was a span of 10 bases. This chain's CDR3 is CASSLSGVGQPQHF. In DNA, the CDR3 is TGTGCCAGCAGTTTATCAGGGGTCGGACAGCCCCAGCATTTT.

The table lists this clone with a few counts. The rearrangement uses TRBV7-9 and TRBJ2-7; the D call may be TRBD1 or TRBD2 (5 bases each). The germline V gene has CDR1 SEHNR and CDR2 FQNEAQ (reference sequence). V was trimmed by 2 bases and J by 7 bases, leaving 21 bases between them. The length of the CDR3 is 16 residues. The CDR3 region is CASSLRFVGVPLEQYF. The CDR3 bases are TGTGCCAGCAGCTTAAGGTTCGTGGGGGTCCCATTGGAGCAGTACTTC.

This chain links TRBV19 with TRBJ1-2; D unclear. The germline CDR1 and CDR2 sequences are LNHDA and SQIVND (reference sequence). Between the trimmed V and J ends, which lost 10 bases and 2 bases, there was a span of 11 bases. This CDR3 contains 12 residues. CDR3 sequence (DNA): TGTGCCACCGGACCGCCAAACTATGGCTACACCTTC. Encoded protein: CATGPPNYGYTF.

CDR3 region: CASSEWGSSYNSPLHF. The CDR3 DNA sequence: TGTGCCAGCAGTGAATGGGGGAGCTCCTATAATTCACCCCTCCACTTT. The chain uses TRBV25-1 and TRBJ1-6; D is possibly TRBD1 (5 bases). Trimming shortened V by 1 base and J by 0 bases, and 7 bases separated the two germline ends. The CDR3 covers 16 residues. Germline V gene data show CDR1 as MGHDK and CDR2 as SYGVNS.

This clone was detected only a few times. The J gene is TRBJ1-1, the V gene TRBV29-1, with D unresolved. The V gene lost 4 bases and the J gene lost 0 bases, with 3 bases spanning the gap. CDR3 length: 11 residues. CDR1 and CDR2 from the germline V gene are SQVTM and ANQGSEA. CDR3 loop: CSVAVNTEAFF. In DNA form, the CDR3 reads TGCAGCGTTGCAGTGAACACTGAAGCTTTCTTT.

The gene calls are TRBV10-2 and TRBJ2-1; D unresolved. CDR1 is WSHSY, CDR2 SAAADI, per germline. CDR3 length: 14 residues. V lost 6 bases and J lost 7, with 16 bases in between. In DNA form, the CDR3 reads TGCGCCAGCAGCCCAGTTTCTTTCGGGAATGAGCAGTTCTTC. This gives the protein CASSPVSFGNEQFF.

The rearrangement joins TRBV19 to TRBJ2-3; no firm D call. Trimming cost V 1 base and J 5 bases, with 7 bases left between them. Germline assignment: CDR1 LNHDA and CDR2 SQIVND (reference sequence). The CDR3 runs to 13 residues. The CDR3 here is CASSIGAVDTQYF. CDR3 DNA: TGTGCCAGTAGTATAGGGGCGGTAGATACGCAGTATTTT. The full variable domain, completed using reference TRBV19 and TRBJ2-3, is DGGITQSPKYLFRKEGQNVTLSCEQNLNHDAMYWYRQDPGQGLRLIYYSQIVNDFQKGDIAEGYSVSREKKESFPLTVTSAQKNPTAFYLCASSIGAVDTQYFGPGTRLTVL.